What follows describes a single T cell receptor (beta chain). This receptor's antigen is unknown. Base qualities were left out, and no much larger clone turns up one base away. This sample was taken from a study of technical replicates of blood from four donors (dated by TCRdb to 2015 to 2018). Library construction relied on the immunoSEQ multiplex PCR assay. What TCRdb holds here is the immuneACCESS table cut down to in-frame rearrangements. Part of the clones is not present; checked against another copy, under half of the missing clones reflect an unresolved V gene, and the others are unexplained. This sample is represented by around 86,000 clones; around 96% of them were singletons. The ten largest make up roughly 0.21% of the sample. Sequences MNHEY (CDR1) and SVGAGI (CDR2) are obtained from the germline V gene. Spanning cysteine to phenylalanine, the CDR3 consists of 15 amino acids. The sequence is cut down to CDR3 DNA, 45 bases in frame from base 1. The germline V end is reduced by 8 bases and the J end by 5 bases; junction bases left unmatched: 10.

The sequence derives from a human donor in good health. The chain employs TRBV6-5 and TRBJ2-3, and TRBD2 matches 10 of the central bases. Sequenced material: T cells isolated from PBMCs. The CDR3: CASGIAGGMGDTQYF. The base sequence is TGTGCCAGCGGGATAGCGGGAGGTATGGGAGATACGCAGTATTTT.